This entry features one TCR beta chain sequence. Its target is not known. Germline CDR1 SGHAT, CDR2 FQNNGV. With 3 bases clipped from V and 3 bases from J, the junction kept 10 bases outside the gene matches. CDR3 length: 17 residues. The source of the sample is a study of OX40 agonist ivuxolimab in advanced cancers. Study as a whole: One hepatocellular carcinoma and a couple of cutaneous melanoma patients partially responded.

Sequenced by immunoSEQ multiplex PCR; TCRdb stores in-frame clones only, minus some. The sample records tens of thousands of clones, 94% being singletons. Findings of the study overall: Researchers did not determine the expanded peripheral T cells' antigen specificity. CD4+ and CD8+ T cells in blood underwent clonal expansion by week 6 at 0.1 to 3.0 mg/kg.

This receptor was taken from an adult with an advanced solid tumor such as melanoma, head and neck, liver or kidney cancer. The chain uses TRBV11-2 and TRBJ2-7; 11 bases match TRBD2. Sequenced here: CD4+ or CD8+ T cells sorted from blood, sampled in a trial of the OX40 agonist ivuxolimab. In DNA form, the CDR3 reads TGTGCCAGCAGCTTCCCGGCGGGACTAGCGGTTTTCTACGAGCAGTACTTC. As protein: CASSFPAGLAVFYEQYF.